The 28 T cell receptor beta chains listed next were all sequenced from one sample in a study of blood T cells in healthy people across ages. Then a second PCR, running roughly 6 to 11 cycles, was carried out with a sample-barcoded 5' primer and a J-beta primer mix. Each CDR3 protein is one row after TCRdb ran MiXCR on the 5' RACE reads. The sample lists some 1.7 million distinct CDR3 sequences, 28% occurring once. The source material was blood. Every receptor here comes from a woman younger than 45 in good health.

This clonotype was counted between two and nine times. The chain recombines TRBV19 with TRBJ1-2; D remains ambiguous. CDR3 size: 12 residues. Germline V lookup: CDR1 LNHDA, CDR2 SQIVND (reference sequence). Trimming pared 3 bases from V and 8 bases from J, leaving 10 bases between. The CDR3 DNA reads TGTGCCAGTAGTATTCGGGCCCAAGGCTACACCTTC. Protein: CASSIRAQGYTF.

The J gene is TRBJ2-7, the V gene TRBV3-1; tentative D call: TRBD2 (5 bases). The CDR3 consists of 18 residues. V was pared by 1 base and J by 6 bases, with 25 bases between. Germline values: CDR1 LGHDT, CDR2 YNNKEL (reference sequence). The CDR3 nucleotides read TGTGCCAGCAGCCAAGTCGTGACCGCCCCCACCTTAGGAGGCGAGCAGTACTTC. This sequence encodes CASSQVVTAPTLGGEQYF.

The gene calls are TRBV20-1 and TRBJ1-1; D remains ambiguous. From germline, CDR1 is DFQATT and CDR2 SNEGSKA (reference sequence). V gave up 0 bases and J gave up 2 bases, with 10 bases separating them. This CDR3 is 14 amino acids long. The CDR3 DNA reads TGCAGTGCTAGAGATACGGCGATAAACACTGAAGCTTTCTTT. This sequence encodes CSARDTAINTEAFF.

J is TRBJ2-3 and V is TRBV4-2, with D perhaps assigned TRBD1 or TRBD2 (5 bases each). CDR1 and CDR2 from the germline V gene are LGHNA and YNFKEQ. The CDR3 has 17 amino acids. The ends were cut back, 0 bases at V and 11 bases at J, with 24 bases in the middle. CDR3 amino acids: CASSQEGVGTAAAGQYF. Here the CDR3 DNA reads TGTGCCAGCAGCCAAGAAGGCGTTGGGACGGCCGCCGCGGGGCAGTATTTT.

V usage is TRBV12-3 or TRBV12-4 and J usage is TRBJ2-3; D remains ambiguous. The CDR3 is made up of 14 amino acids. Trimming removed 10 bases at V and 2 bases at J, with 16 bases between. CDR3 protein: CAIMRGEFTDTQYF. The DNA of the CDR3 is TGTGCCATCATGCGCGGAGAATTCACAGATACGCAGTATTTT.

V is TRBV7-9 and J is TRBJ2-1; 9 nucleotides match TRBD2. The CDR3 has 15 residues. Germline trimming cut 5 bases from V and 5 bases from J; bases unmatched to any gene: 7. The germline CDR1 and CDR2 sequences are SEHNR and FQNEAQ (reference sequence). The CDR3 is CASSNLRLADNEQFF. For the CDR3, the DNA is TGTGCCAGCAGCAACCTCAGACTAGCGGACAATGAGCAGTTCTTC.

V is TRBV5-5 and J is TRBJ2-1; the D gene is possibly TRBD2 (7 bases). The CDR3 has 16 residues. The germline CDR1 and CDR2 sequences are SGHKS and YYEKEE (reference sequence). V lost 5 bases, J lost 9 bases, and 24 bases lay in between. CDR3 nucleotides: TGTGCCAGCAGGGAGATGACGGGGGGCCTCTGTGCTGAGCAGTTCTTC. Its translation: CASREMTGGLCAEQFF.

In this sample, this clonotype turned up a few times. At one end the junction does not follow the germline gene, possibly because of a read error. The V call is TRBV7-6, the J call TRBJ1-1; 8 positions agree with TRBD1. CDR3 length: 16 residues. CDR1 SGHVS and CDR2 FNYEAQ come from the germline V gene. The CDR3 coding sequence is TGTTCCAGCAGCTTAATGGCAGGGGGCGCGGGTACTGAAGCTTTCTTT. It encodes CSSSLMAGGAGTEAFF.

This clonotype was counted a few times. The chain is built from TRBV20-1 and TRBJ2-3; 9 bases are shared with TRBD2. CDR3 length: 17 amino acids. The V segment lost 3 bases and the J segment 0 bases; nucleotides outside the gene matches: 10. CDR1 is DFQATT and CDR2 is SNEGSKA in the germline V gene (reference sequence). The CDR3, as DNA: TGCAGTGCTAGCAAGGGGGCTAGCGGGACTAGCACAGATACGCAGTATTTT. This gives the protein CSASKGASGTSTDTQYF.

The gene calls are TRBV6-2 or TRBV6-3 and TRBJ1-2; 8 nucleotides match TRBD1. Germline CDR1 MNHEY, CDR2 SVGEGT. The CDR3 spans 13 residues. The ends lost 5 bases at V and 6 bases at J; junction bases unmatched: 5. CDR3 loop: CASSNLDRDGYTF. As DNA, the CDR3 is TGTGCCAGCAGTAACCTGGACAGGGATGGCTACACCTTC.

The rearrangement joins TRBV20-1 to TRBJ2-1; D uncertain. The CDR3 totals 10 residues. Germline V gene sequence: CDR1 DFQATT, CDR2 SNEGSKA (reference sequence). Trimming cost V 8 bases and J 10 bases, with 12 bases left between them. The CDR3 is CSLYSREQFF. The CDR3 nucleotides read TGCAGTCTATATTCCCGGGAGCAGTTCTTC.

The chain uses TRBV3-1 and TRBJ1-5; no clear D. V lost 2 bases to trimming and J lost 5 bases, with 4 bases between them. The CDR3 sequence is 12 residues long. The germline CDR1 and CDR2 sequences are LGHDT and YNNKEL (reference sequence). In DNA, the CDR3 is TGTGCCAGCAGCCAAAGGGATCAGCCCCAGCATTTT. This encodes CASSQRDQPQHF.

The chain employs TRBV20-1 and TRBJ2-4, with D uncertain. Looked up from germline, CDR1 is DFQATT and CDR2 is SNEGSKA (reference sequence). This CDR3 has 13 amino acids. Trimming shortened V by 3 bases and J by 8 bases, and 14 bases separated the two germline ends. The CDR3 spells CSARPGPEDIQYF. CDR3 nucleotide sequence: TGCAGTGCTAGGCCGGGTCCAGAGGACATTCAGTACTTC.

The V and J genes are TRBV23-1 and TRBJ1-2, with D hard to call. TRBV23-1 is an open reading frame whose function is uncertain. Trimming took off 6 bases at V and 6 bases at J, with 17 bases between the two ends. The CDR3 has 14 residues. CDR3 loop: CASRQGPYLHGYTF. The CDR3 nucleotides read TGCGCCAGCAGACAAGGACCGTACCTTCATGGCTACACCTTC.

CDR3 nucleotides: TGTGCCAGCAGTTTCAGAGGGACGATCTCACCCCTCCACTTT. Translation: CASSFRGTISPLHF. The rearrangement uses TRBV12-3 or TRBV12-4 and TRBJ1-6; possibly TRBD1 for D (5 bases). CDR3 length equals 14 residues. Trimming cost V 3 bases and J 10 bases, with 13 bases left between them.

The chain carries TRBV12-3 or TRBV12-4 and TRBJ2-3; D possibly corresponds to TRBD2 (6 bases). Trimming cost V 3 bases and J 6 bases, with 13 bases left between them. The CDR3 spans 14 residues. CDR3 nucleotide sequence: TGTGCCAGCAGTTTCGCGGGACGCGTTGATACGCAGTATTTT. It is translated as CASSFAGRVDTQYF.

This chain joins TRBV9 and TRBJ2-1; D remains ambiguous. Germline V gene lookup returns CDR1 SGDLS and CDR2 YYNGEE. Trimming stripped 2 bases from V and 6 bases from J, with 9 bases between. The CDR3 is 13 residues long. The CDR3 loop reads CASSVGPSNEQFF. The DNA of the CDR3 is TGTGCCAGCAGCGTTGGTCCTAGCAATGAGCAGTTCTTC.

This clonotype was counted between two and nine times. The rearrangement uses TRBV12-3 or TRBV12-4 and TRBJ1-2; TRBD1 might be the D (5 bases). CDR3 length: 13 residues. Deletions cut 7 bases from V and 8 bases from J, with 17 bases between. CDR3 residues: CASIRGGVQGYTF. In DNA, the CDR3 is TGTGCCAGCATACGGGGGGGTGTGCAAGGCTACACCTTC.

This clonotype was found a few times. The J gene is TRBJ2-3, the V gene TRBV12-5; D gene uncertain. Per the germline V gene, CDR1 is LGHNT and CDR2 is FRNRAP. With 7 bases removed from V and 4 bases from J, the gap between germline ends came to 15 bases. The CDR3 is 14 amino acids. CDR3 sequence reads: CASANSNPPDTQYF. The CDR3, as DNA: TGTGCTAGTGCTAATAGCAACCCCCCAGATACGCAGTATTTT.

Many counts were recorded for this clonotype. The chain carries TRBV10-2 and TRBJ1-6, with 12 bases fitting TRBD1. The CDR3 sequence is 17 residues long. J gave up 6 bases and V 6 bases, and 9 bases lay outside the gene matches. Germline assignment: CDR1 WSHSY and CDR2 SAAADI. The DNA for the CDR3 is TGCGCCAGCAGGGCCGGGACAGGGGGCGCGGTTAATTCACCCCTCCACTTT. Translating gives CASRAGTGGAVNSPLHF.

This clonotype came up many times. The chain recombines TRBV6-2 or TRBV6-3 with TRBJ2-6; D unresolved. Germline-derived CDR1 and CDR2 are MNHEY and SVGEGT. V was trimmed by 5 bases and J by 0 bases, leaving 8 bases between them. This CDR3 is built from 15 residues. In DNA, the CDR3 is TGTGCCAGCAGTCAAACAAACTCTGGGGCCAACGTCCTGACTTTC. It specifies CASSQTNSGANVLTF.

This clonotype showed up just a few times. The chain carries TRBV7-2 and TRBJ2-5; 10 bases are a match to TRBD1. Germline CDR1 SGHTA, CDR2 FQGNSA. This CDR3 is 13 amino acids long. Trimming removed 6 bases from V and 13 bases from J; junction bases left unmatched: 11. CDR3 in amino acids: CASSPDRGLGGYF. CDR3 nucleotides: TGTGCCAGCAGTCCTGACAGGGGGCTCGGAGGGTACTTC.

The rearrangement joins TRBV29-1 to TRBJ1-5; tentative D call: TRBD1 (5 bases). This CDR3 has 14 residues. The germline CDR1 and CDR2 sequences are SQVTM and ANQGSEA. Trimming stripped 5 bases from V and 2 bases from J, with 13 bases between. CDR3 region: CSVLIRGGNQPQHF. The CDR3 DNA is TGCAGCGTTTTAATCCGGGGGGGCAATCAGCCCCAGCATTTT.

A single count supports this clonotype. The chain has TRBV7-2 and TRBJ2-2; 8 bases align to TRBD2. This CDR3 is built from 16 residues. The germline V gene has CDR1 SGHTA and CDR2 FQGNSA. V lost 5 bases and J lost 1; bases outside the gene matches: 6. This CDR3 is CASSLSRGGNTGELFF. DNA for the CDR3: TGTGCCAGCAGCCTCTCCCGGGGGGGGAACACCGGGGAGCTGTTTTTT. Full variable domain (remainder filled in from reference TRBV7-2 and TRBJ2-2): GAGVSQSPSNKVTEKGKDVELRCDPISGHTALYWYRQSLGQGLEFLIYFQGNSAPDKSGLPSDRFSAERTGGSVSTLTIQRTQQEDSAVYLCASSLSRGGNTGELFFGEGSRLTVL.

This clonotype occurred a few times. V is TRBV5-5 and J is TRBJ2-1, with D possibly called TRBD1 or TRBD2 (5 bases each). This CDR3 spans 16 amino acids. V was shortened by 2 bases and J by 4 bases, with 16 bases between the two germline ends. From germline, CDR1 is SGHKS and CDR2 YYEKEE (reference sequence). CDR3 sequence (DNA): TGTGCCAGCAGCTTCGGTGGGGCCCGGGGATACAATGAGCAGTTCTTC. It encodes CASSFGGARGYNEQFF.

The gene calls are TRBV12-3 or TRBV12-4 and TRBJ1-2, with D maybe TRBD1 (6 bases). Trimming took 8 bases from V and 7 from J, leaving 17 bases between them. The CDR3 loop spans 13 amino acids. The CDR3 region is CASSGTPTAGYTF. CDR3 DNA sequence: TGTGCCAGCTCCGGGACACCGACCGCTGGCTACACCTTC.

The table lists this clonotype with a few counts. CDR3 sequence reads: CAISGVDRGRGEQFF. CDR3 DNA: TGTGCCATCAGTGGAGTCGACAGGGGGAGGGGTGAGCAGTTCTTC. V is TRBV10-3 and J is TRBJ2-1, with 9 bases lining up with TRBD1. Losses at the gene ends were 4 bases for V and 9 bases for J; bases not matched to a gene: 10. Germline values: CDR1 ENHRY, CDR2 SYGVKD. The length of the CDR3 is 15 residues.

The V call is TRBV10-2, the J call TRBJ1-5; D is uncertain. The CDR3 is 13 residues long. Trimming removed 0 bases at V and 9 bases at J, with 9 bases between. Germline V gene data show CDR1 as WSHSY and CDR2 as SAAADI. This CDR3 is CASSESVGMPQHF. In DNA, the CDR3 is TGCGCCAGCAGTGAGTCAGTGGGAATGCCCCAGCATTTT.